These 18 T cell receptor beta chains originate from one sample sequenced in a study of T cell repertoires in breast cancer. An expanded emulsion RT-PCR with primers for all TCR V genes paired CD8+ T cell chains. Unpaired genes were suppressed by blocking oligonucleotides during a second nested PCR. TCRdb fed the emulsion pairing reads into MiXCR, producing one record per CDR3 protein. This sample has tens of thousands of distinct CDR3 sequences; 45% occur once, and the top ten carry less than 80%. The sample consisted of CD8+ T cells. All receptors come from a pool of human donors with breast cancer or a healthy control (not recorded which).

The V and J genes are TRBV19 and TRBJ1-1; tentative D call: TRBD1 (5 bases). Looked up from germline, CDR1 is LNHDA and CDR2 is SQIVND (reference sequence). The CDR3 consists of 14 residues. The V end was cut by 3 bases, the J end by 4 bases, with 12 bases between. The CDR3 here is CASSMSGGVTEAFF. The CDR3 nucleotides read TGTGCCAGTAGTATGAGCGGGGGAGTCACTGAAGCTTTCTTT.

The chain has TRBV6-2 or TRBV6-3 and TRBJ2-7, with D possibly matching TRBD1 (5 bases). The CDR3 is 14 amino acids. The ends were cut back, 5 bases at V and 0 bases at J, with 11 bases in the middle. Germline-derived CDR1 and CDR2 are MNHEY and SVGEGT. The CDR3 spells CASSGARDSYEQYF. CDR3 bases: TGTGCCAGCAGTGGGGCCAGGGACTCCTACGAGCAGTACTTC.

This clonotype has just a few counts. The V and J genes are TRBV4-2 and TRBJ1-3; D gene unclear. Germline values: CDR1 LGHNA, CDR2 YNFKEQ. This CDR3 has 16 amino acids. The V gene lost 0 bases and the J gene lost 0 bases, with 9 bases spanning the gap. CDR3 in DNA: TGTGCCAGCAGCCAAGACAACAGCCTCTCTGGAAACACCATATATTTT. As protein: CASSQDNSLSGNTIYF.

This chain uses TRBV20-1 with TRBJ2-1; the D gene could be TRBD1 or TRBD2 (6 bases each). Trimming removed 2 bases at V and 4 bases at J, with 18 bases between. In germline, CDR1 is DFQATT, CDR2 SNEGSKA (reference sequence). This CDR3 has 16 residues. The DNA for the CDR3 is TGCAGTGCTAGATCCCACTCGGGGGCGAAGTACAATGAGCAGTTCTTC. Translated: CSARSHSGAKYNEQFF.

There are a few counts of this clonotype. V and J are TRBV7-9 and TRBJ2-5; no definite D call. V lost 3 bases to trimming and J lost 5 bases, with 13 bases between them. The CDR3 loop spans 14 amino acids. Germline V gene lookup returns CDR1 SEHNR and CDR2 FQNEAQ (reference sequence). The CDR3 protein is CASSFGALRETQYF. The DNA for the CDR3 is TGTGCCAGCAGCTTTGGAGCCCTTCGGGAGACCCAGTACTTC.

The chain links TRBV14 to TRBJ2-2; D is unclear. The CDR3 spans 12 residues. CDR1 is SGHDN, CDR2 FVKESK, per germline. With 4 bases removed from V and 7 bases from J, the gap between germline ends came to 7 bases. CDR3 nucleotide sequence: TGTGCCAGCAGCCCTTCGGTCGGGGAGCTGTTTTTT. Translating gives CASSPSVGELFF.

The chain is built from TRBV6-1 and TRBJ2-7; D is unclear. Germline V gene data show CDR1 as MNHNS and CDR2 as SASEGT. V lost 0 bases, J lost 2 bases, and 2 bases lay in between. The CDR3 is 12 amino acids. CDR3 sequence reads: CASSEATYEQYF. DNA for the CDR3: TGTGCCAGCAGTGAAGCCACCTACGAGCAGTACTTC.

The rearrangement links TRBV3-1 to TRBJ2-7; perhaps TRBD1 as D (6 bases). This CDR3 contains 13 residues. V was shortened by 4 bases and J by 4 bases, with 11 bases between the two germline ends. Per the germline V gene, CDR1 is LGHDT and CDR2 is YNNKEL (reference sequence). CDR3 nucleotides: TGTGCCAGCAGCCCGGACAGCTATTACGAGCAGTACTTC. As protein: CASSPDSYYEQYF.

This clonotype occurred a few times. This rearrangement joins TRBV20-1 to TRBJ2-1; 8 nucleotides match TRBD2. The CDR3 totals 12 residues. J gave up 8 bases and V 5 bases, and 5 bases lay outside the gene matches. CDR1 is DFQATT, CDR2 SNEGSKA, per germline (reference sequence). CDR3 sequence reads: CSALGLADEQFF. The CDR3, as DNA: TGCAGTGCTCTCGGACTAGCAGATGAGCAGTTCTTC.

This rearrangement joins TRBV20-1 to TRBJ2-7; 13 bases are a match to TRBD2. From germline, CDR1 is DFQATT and CDR2 SNEGSKA (reference sequence). There are 16 residues in the CDR3. With V trimmed by 2 bases and J by 3 bases, 7 bases remained unmatched. CDR3 sequence reads: CSARPLGLAGVYEQYF. The CDR3 coding sequence is TGCAGTGCTAGACCCCTAGGACTAGCGGGAGTCTACGAGCAGTACTTC.

This clonotype has a handful of counts. The chain links TRBV5-1 to TRBJ2-1, with D maybe TRBD2 (6 bases). Trimming took 6 bases from V and 4 from J, leaving 14 bases between them. Per the germline V gene, CDR1 is SGHRS and CDR2 is YFSETQ. This CDR3 contains 14 residues. CDR3 DNA sequence: TGCGCCAGCACCGAGGGTGGGACTTACAATGAGCAGTTCTTC. It is translated as CASTEGGTYNEQFF.

In the case of this clonotype: This may be a read error: a much more frequent sequence differs by one nucleotide. The chain couples TRBV10-3 to TRBJ1-1; 7 nucleotides line up with TRBD1. CDR3 length: 14 residues. Germline V gene sequence: CDR1 ENHRY, CDR2 SYGVKD. CDR3 residues: CAISGRGMNTKAFF. The CDR3 coding sequence is TGTGCCATCAGTGGCAGGGGGATGAACACTAAAGCTTTCTTT.

The sample holds a few counts of this clonotype. The chain is built from TRBV7-2 and TRBJ1-1; D is unresolved. Germline V CDR1 and CDR2: SGHTA, FQGNSA. CDR3 length equals 12 residues. V was shortened by 2 bases and J by 12 bases, with 13 bases between the two germline ends. CDR3 protein: CASSLFLSLTFF. CDR3 nucleotide sequence: TGTGCCAGCAGCTTATTCTTGTCATTGACTTTCTTT. Using reference TRBV7-2 and TRBJ1-1 for the parts outside the CDR3, the full variable domain is GAGVSQSPSNKVTEKGKDVELRCDPISGHTALYWYRQSLGQGLEFLIYFQGNSAPDKSGLPSDRFSAERTGGSVSTLTIQRTQQEDSAVYLCASSLFLSLTFFGQGTRLTVV.

The J gene is TRBJ1-1, the V gene TRBV27; a possible D gene is TRBD1 (6 bases). V was trimmed by 6 bases and J by 1 base, leaving 12 bases between them. In germline, CDR1 is MNHEY, CDR2 SMNVEV (reference sequence). The CDR3 consists of 14 residues. The CDR3: CASSPLGGNTEAFF. CDR3 in DNA: TGTGCCAGCAGCCCCCTAGGGGGGAACACTGAAGCTTTCTTT.

This chain joins TRBV7-2 and TRBJ2-7; 7 bases match TRBD2. The germline V gene encodes CDR1 SGHTA and CDR2 FQGNSA. V shed 2 bases and J 0 bases; nucleotides not matched to a gene: 7. The CDR3 totals 16 residues. This CDR3 is CASSLIAGRSSYEQYF. The DNA for the CDR3 is TGTGCCAGCAGCTTAATAGCGGGTCGAAGCTCCTACGAGCAGTACTTC.

This clonotype occurred a few times. This chain joins TRBV3-1 and TRBJ2-5; perhaps TRBD2 as D (6 bases). This CDR3 spans 16 amino acids. V was pared by 1 base and J by 5 bases, with 17 bases between. CDR1 is LGHDT, CDR2 YNNKEL, per germline (reference sequence). In nucleotides, the CDR3 is TGTGCCAGCAGCCAAGCCCTGGACTACAAGTGGGAGACCCAGTACTTC. Its protein product is CASSQALDYKWETQYF.

The chain is built from TRBV11-1 and TRBJ2-1; the match to TRBD2 covers 10 bases. The germline V gene encodes CDR1 SGHAT and CDR2 FQDESV (reference sequence). There are 15 residues in the CDR3. J lost 7 bases, V lost 5 bases, and 8 bases had no gene match. CDR3 sequence (DNA): TGTGCCAGCAGCCTAGGAGCGGGAGGGCATAATGAGCAGTTCTTC. Translating gives CASSLGAGGHNEQFF. The variable domain in full, completed from reference TRBV11-1 and TRBJ2-1, reads EAEVAQSPRYKITEKSQAVAFWCDPISGHATLYWYRQILGQGPELLVQFQDESVVDDSQLPKDRFSAERLKGVDSTLKIQPAELGDSAMYLCASSLGAGGHNEQFFGPGTRLTVL.

The chain combines TRBV20-1 with TRBJ2-7; D perhaps matches TRBD2 (6 bases). The CDR3 runs 15 residues. From germline, CDR1 is DFQATT and CDR2 SNEGSKA (reference sequence). The V and J ends lost 5 bases and 2 bases respectively, with 19 bases between them. For the CDR3, the DNA is TGCAGTGCTGCCCCCCCGGGACTGCCGACCTACGAGCAGTACTTC. It translates to CSAAPPGLPTYEQYF.